This TCR beta chain was captured in a study of blood T cells in healthy people across ages. Germline assignment: CDR1 MGHDK and CDR2 SYGVNS. V was clipped by 9 bases and J by 4 bases, with 11 bases between them. The CDR3 spans 12 residues. Through a sample-barcoded 5' primer and a J-beta primer mix, a second PCR was run for roughly 6 to 11 cycles. TCRdb used MiXCR to reprocess the 5' RACE reads, holding one entry per CDR3 protein. The sample yields more than 700,000 distinct CDR3 sequences, about 55% seen once. Extractions gave at least 6 micrograms of total RNA per sample. V and J are TRBV25-1 and TRBJ2-3, with D uncertain. This receptor was taken from an elderly man in good health. Sequenced material: blood. The CDR3 sequence: CASGRFADTQYF. As DNA, the CDR3 is TGTGCCAGTGGGCGGTTTGCAGATACGCAGTATTTT. Full variable domain (rest looked up from reference TRBV25-1 and TRBJ2-3): EADIYQTPRYLVIGTGKKITLECSQTMGHDKMYWYQQDPGMELHLIHYSYGVNSTEKGDLSSESTVSRIRTEHFPLTLESARPSHTSQYLCASGRFADTQYFGPGTRLTVL.